Below, 7 T cell receptor beta chains from the same sample are listed, as sequenced in a study of cytomegalovirus exposure and HLA in healthy donors. The study ran its PCR with 60 Vbeta and 13 Jbeta primers. The assay was immunoSEQ multiplex PCR, and TCRdb's table has in-frame clones only and misses some. The table lists 110,000 or so clones, approximately 80% of them singletons, with about 4.9% in the top ten. The sample was PBMCs. The receptors here all came from a man aged 50-59 years in good health and CMV-seropositive.

The rearrangement joins TRBV18 to TRBJ1-1; TRBD1 is a possible D gene (6 bases). CDR1 and CDR2 (germline): KGHSH, LQKENI. This CDR3 has 15 amino acids. V lost 4 bases and J 2 bases, leaving 14 bases between the germline ends. The CDR3 DNA follows: TGTGCCAGCTCACTCCTACAGGGCACTAACACTGAAGCTTTCTTT. Its protein product is CASSLLQGTNTEAFF.

The gene calls are TRBV6-8 and TRBJ2-7; the match to TRBD2 covers 13 bases. CDR1 is MNHGY, CDR2 SAAAGT, per germline. The CDR3 consists of 19 residues. Losses at the gene ends were 6 bases for V and 4 bases for J; bases not matched to a gene: 18. The CDR3 reads CASSPPLAGGPWSKYEQYF. The CDR3 nucleotides are TGTGCCAGCAGCCCCCCACTAGCGGGAGGGCCTTGGAGTAAGTACGAGCAGTACTTC.

The CDR3 DNA sequence: TGTGCCAGCAGCCAACTCGGACGGGGGAGCTCCTACGAGCAGTACTTC. Its protein product is CASSQLGRGSSYEQYF. This sequence joins TRBV14 and TRBJ2-7; D might be TRBD2 (6 bases). The germline gives CDR1 SGHDN, CDR2 FVKESK. V was clipped by 2 bases and J by 0 bases, with 14 bases between them. This CDR3 has 16 residues.

Comment on this clone: This same CDR3 is encoded by further DNA sequences in the sample. The chain uses TRBV20-1 and TRBJ2-3; no definite D call. The V end was cut by 5 bases, the J end by 6 bases, with 9 bases between. The CDR3 runs to 11 residues. Germline V lookup: CDR1 DFQATT, CDR2 SNEGSKA (reference sequence). DNA for the CDR3: TGCAGTGCTCCCTGGGCGGATACGCAGTATTTT. Its protein is CSAPWADTQYF.

In its sample, this clone was seen a few times. The V call is TRBV5-6, the J call TRBJ2-7; 9 bases line up with TRBD2. Germline V gives CDR1 SGHDT, CDR2 YYEEEE. The CDR3 totals 17 residues. After removal of 1 base from V and 5 bases from J, the junction contained 13 bases not matched to a gene. This CDR3 is CASSLNSLMRGGDEQYF. CDR3 DNA: TGTGCCAGCAGCTTGAACAGCCTAATGCGGGGGGGCGACGAGCAGTACTTC.

The J gene is TRBJ2-1, the V gene TRBV2; TRBD1 matches at 8 bases. The germline gives CDR1 SNHLY, CDR2 FYNNEI. The length of the CDR3 is 14 residues. V shed 6 bases, J shed 7 bases, and the junction held 8 bases outside the gene matches. CDR3 sequence: CASRAGQGGNEQFF. The DNA of the CDR3 is TGTGCCAGCAGAGCCGGACAGGGTGGGAATGAGCAGTTCTTC. The full variable domain, in which reference TRBV2 and TRBJ2-1 provide the parts outside the CDR3, is EPEVTQTPSHQVTQMGQEVILRCVPISNHLYFYWYRQILGQKVEFLVSFYNNEISEKSEIFDDQFSVERPDGSNFTLKIRSTKLEDSAMYFCASRAGQGGNEQFFGPGTRLTVL.

The genes are TRBV25-1 and TRBJ1-2; D is unclear. V was shortened by 4 bases and J by 8 bases, with 17 bases between the two germline ends. CDR3 length: 14 amino acids. Looked up from germline, CDR1 is MGHDK and CDR2 is SYGVNS. CDR3 coding DNA: TGTGCCAGCAGTGGCACGGGGTCCTATTGGGGCTACACCTTC. This gives the protein CASSGTGSYWGYTF.